This T cell receptor (beta chain) was recorded in a study of cytomegalovirus exposure and HLA in healthy donors. The study, taken as a whole, reports: Indistinguishable V segments, including TRBV6-2 and TRBV6-3, were excluded.

This CDR3 is built from 17 residues. Germline-derived CDR1 and CDR2 are MNHGY and SVAAGI. The V and J ends lost 6 bases and 2 bases respectively, with 20 bases between them. PCR employed 60 Vbeta and 13 Jbeta primers. The table came from immunoSEQ multiplex PCR; TCRdb's copy has only in-frame clones and leaves some out. The data contain around 78,000 clones, less than 85% of them singletons. Remarks on this clone: What it recognizes is unknown.

Material: PBMCs. The gene calls are TRBV6-9 and TRBJ2-1; a weak D match, TRBD2 (5 bases). This sequence was found in a woman between 45 and 60 years old in good health and CMV-seronegative. The CDR3 loop is CASRNEGGGPPYNEQFF. CDR3 coding DNA: TGTGCCAGCAGGAACGAAGGAGGAGGTCCCCCCTACAATGAGCAGTTCTTC.